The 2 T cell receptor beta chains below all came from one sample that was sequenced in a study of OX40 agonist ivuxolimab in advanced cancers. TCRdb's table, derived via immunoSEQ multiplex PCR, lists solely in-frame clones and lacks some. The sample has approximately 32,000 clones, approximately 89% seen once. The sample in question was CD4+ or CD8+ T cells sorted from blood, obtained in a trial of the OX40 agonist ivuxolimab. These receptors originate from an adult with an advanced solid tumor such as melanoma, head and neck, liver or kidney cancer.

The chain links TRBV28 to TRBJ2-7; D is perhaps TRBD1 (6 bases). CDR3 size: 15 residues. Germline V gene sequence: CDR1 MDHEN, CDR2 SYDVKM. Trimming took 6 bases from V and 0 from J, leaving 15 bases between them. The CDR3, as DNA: TGTGCCAGCAGATCTGGACAGAGGAGCTCCTACGAGCAGTACTTC. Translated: CASRSGQRSSYEQYF.

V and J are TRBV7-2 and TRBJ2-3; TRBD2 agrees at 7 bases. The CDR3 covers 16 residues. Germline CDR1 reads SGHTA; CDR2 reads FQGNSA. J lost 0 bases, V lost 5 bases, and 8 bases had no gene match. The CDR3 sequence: CASSPSLAVSTDTQYF. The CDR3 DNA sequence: TGTGCCAGCAGCCCGAGCCTAGCGGTTAGCACAGATACGCAGTATTTT.